A single sample gave rise to the 6 T cell receptor beta chains below, sequenced in a study of T cells in Graves' hyperthyroidism and ophthalmopathy. RNA transcripts yielded amplified TCR beta CDR3 regions. When the TCR CDR3 underwent first-round RT-PCR, the HTBI primer set was used. TCRdb reprocessed the multiplex PCR reads with MiXCR, giving one entry per CDR3 protein. The table has under 350,000 distinct CDR3 sequences, 15% to 20% seen once. What was sequenced was blood. The origin of the receptors is an older woman with Graves' ophthalmopathy.

In its sample, this clonotype was seen many times. This chain links TRBV20-1 with TRBJ2-7, with 8 nucleotides matching TRBD2. Trimming removed 3 bases from V and 2 bases from J; junction bases left unmatched: 6. Germline CDR1 reads DFQATT; CDR2 reads SNEGSKA (reference sequence). CDR3 size: 14 residues. The CDR3 sequence: CSASLASGPYEQYF. The CDR3 nucleotides read TGCAGTGCTAGTCTGGCTAGCGGGCCCTACGAGCAGTACTTC.

This clonotype was detected ten times or more. The J gene is TRBJ2-7, the V gene TRBV6-2 or TRBV6-3, with TRBD2 identical over 12 bases. The V gene end was trimmed by 0 bases and the J gene end by 2 bases; junction bases not matched to a gene: 2. This CDR3 is 16 amino acids long. The germline gives CDR1 MNHEY, CDR2 SVGEGT. The CDR3 nucleotides are TGTGCCAGCAGTTACTCGACTAGCGGGAGCCCCTACGAGCAGTACTTC. Protein sequence: CASSYSTSGSPYEQYF.

This clonotype has ten or more counts. This chain uses TRBV7-2 with TRBJ1-1; D uncertain. The CDR3 has 11 amino acids. The V end was cut by 5 bases, the J end by 2 bases, with 3 bases between. Germline V gives CDR1 SGHTA, CDR2 FQGNSA. The DNA of the CDR3 is TGTGCCAGCAGCACAAACACTGAAGCTTTCTTT. Translating gives CASSTNTEAFF.

With respect to this clonotype: The junction departs from germline at one end; a sequencing error may be responsible. J is TRBJ2-7 and V is TRBV2; the match to TRBD1 covers 7 bases. CDR1 and CDR2 from the germline V gene are SNHLY and FYNNEI. The CDR3 is made up of 14 amino acids. The CDR3: CATSAGTDTYEQYF. DNA for the CDR3: TGTGCCACCAGTGCCGGGACAGATACCTACGAGCAGTACTTC.

This chain connects TRBV11-2 to TRBJ2-7, with TRBD2 identical over 12 bases. Germline CDR1 SGHAT, CDR2 FQNNGV. The CDR3 consists of 16 residues. With V trimmed by 0 bases and J by 6 bases, 6 bases remained unmatched. The CDR3, as DNA: TGTGCCAGCAGCTTAGACCGACTAGCGGGAGCGAGCGAGCAGTACTTC. It codes for CASSLDRLAGASEQYF.

As regards this clonotype: Because the CDR3 is missing its conserved closing phenylalanine or tryptophan, this is likely a read error. The chain joins TRBV12-3 or TRBV12-4 to TRBJ2-2; 10 positions match TRBD1. The V segment lost 6 bases and the J segment 3 bases; nucleotides outside the gene matches: 13. The CDR3 has 18 residues. The CDR3 nucleotides are TGTGCCAGCAGCCACCCATTGGGGACAGGGGCCGACACCGGGGAGCTGTTTTCT. Its protein is CASSHPLGTGADTGELFS.